The sequence of this T cell receptor beta chain was determined in a study of beta chain features in type 1 diabetes. V lost 7 bases and J lost 4; bases outside the gene matches: 6. The CDR3 runs to 14 residues. CDR1 is ENHRY, CDR2 SYGVKD, per germline. Reverse transcription of all isolated RNA meant that expressed TCRB transcripts were sequenced. Clones were sequenced by immunoSEQ multiplex PCR, and TCRdb holds only the in-frame ones, with some missing. The data hold some 44,000 clones, with over 50% observed a single time. Sequenced sample: Tregs from blood. The chain carries TRBV10-3 and TRBJ2-3; 9 bases align to TRBD2. This sequence was found in a woman aged 18-29 years in good health. The CDR3 is CAIKPGLASDTQYF. CDR3 bases: TGTGCCATCAAACCGGGACTAGCTTCAGATACGCAGTATTTT.